This note documents a single T cell receptor beta chain sequence. Its antigen is unidentified. This sample is part of a study of T cell responses to AZD1222 COVID-19 vaccine. Overall study results and limits: Mapped onto spike, vaccine-associated CD4 TCRs spanned it and were dominant at 160-218 and 743-854. A reported finding is that nearly half of spike-specific TCRs target unmutated variant regions.

Second-dose schedules of about 4 or about 12 weeks were combined. Only in-frame clones appear in the TCRdb table, and some are missing; sequencing was by immunoSEQ multiplex PCR. The table shows about 120,000 clones, with 85% to 90% occurring only once. V shed 6 bases, J shed 5 bases, and the junction held 3 bases outside the gene matches. This CDR3 contains 13 residues. The sample consisted of peripheral blood, taken 28 days after the second AZD1222 dose. This chain joins TRBV12-3 or TRBV12-4 and TRBJ1-5; 8 positions match TRBD1. The receptor was derived from an adult who received the AZD1222 COVID-19 vaccine. The CDR3, as DNA: TGTGCCAGCAGACGGGACAGGTATCAGCCCCAGCATTTT. This sequence encodes CASRRDRYQPQHF.